These T cell receptor beta chains were read from a single sample in a study of T cell repertoires in cytomegalovirus infection. What these receptors recognize is not known. TCRdb re-derived calls from the reads in MiXCR, one entry per CDR3 protein. The repertoire holds 600,000 to 700,000 distinct CDR3 sequences, with roughly 33% as singletons. The specimen was cultured PBMCs, collected from culture after CMV antigen stimulation. All receptors come from a human donor in good health (CMV status not recorded). Some clones in this sample may be carry-over from other donors' samples. Both conserved end residues are part of each CDR3. A D gene is named only where the DNA matches it firmly. For some rows the clone size is stated as once, few or many, or as a class when expanded; others skip it.

J gene | clone size | D gene | CDR3 length | V gene | CDR3 protein | CDR3 DNA
TRBJ2-3 | . | . | 12 | TRBV7-9 | CAISRGIYTQYF | TGTGCCATATCCCGGGGCATATATACGCAGTATTTT
TRBJ2-7 | . | TRBD2 | 14 | TRBV27 | CASRQAGGRYEQYF | TGTGCCAGCAGACAAGCGGGAGGCCGTTACGAGCAGTACTTC
TRBJ1-4 | . | TRBD1 | 12 | TRBV12-3/TRBV12-4 | CASADRVEKLFF | TGTGCCAGCGCCGACAGGGTAGAAAAACTGTTTTTT
TRBJ2-7 | few | . | 12 | TRBV12-3/TRBV12-4 | CASSYQFLEQYF | TGTGCCAGCAGTTACCAATTCCTCGAGCAGTACTTC
TRBJ1-1 | . | TRBD1 | 13 | TRBV2 | CASSWDRDTEAFF | TGTGCCAGCAGTTGGGACAGGGACACTGAAGCTTTCTTT
TRBJ2-1 | . | . | 13 | TRBV7-8 | CASSKGGYNEQFF | TGTGCCAGCAGCAAAGGCGGTTACAATGAGCAGTTCTTC
TRBJ2-3 | . | . | 12 | TRBV29-1 | CSLAGGINTQYF | TGCAGCCTGGCCGGGGGTATCAATACGCAGTATTTT
TRBJ2-5 | . | TRBD2 | 17 | TRBV5-6 | CASSSLPGLAGLETQYF | TGTGCCAGCAGCTCCCTCCCCGGACTAGCGGGATTGGAGACCCAGTACTTC
TRBJ1-6 | once | . | 16 | TRBV27 | CASSSMSQFYNSPLHF | TGTGCCAGCAGTTCGATGAGTCAGTTCTATAATTCACCCCTCCACTTT
TRBJ2-7 | . | . | 15 | TRBV20-1 | CSARRSGANSYEQYF | TGCAGTGCTAGAAGGTCTGGAGCGAACTCCTACGAGCAGTACTTC
TRBJ1-1 | few | . | 14 | TRBV7-2 | CASSPTGGRTEAFF | TGTGCCAGCAGCCCGACGGGGGGCCGGACTGAAGCTTTCTTT
TRBJ1-1 | few | . | 14 | TRBV12-3/TRBV12-4 | CASSLFRQHGEAFF | TGTGCCAGCAGTTTATTCCGGCAGCACGGCGAGGCTTTCTTT
TRBJ2-7 | few | . | 15 | TRBV4-1 | CASSQGGGGGYEQYF | TGCGCCAGCAGCCAAGGGGGGGGCGGGGGCTACGAGCAGTACTTC
TRBJ2-3 | . | TRBD2 | 16 | TRBV10-3 | CAISGASGVMTDTQYF | TGTGCCATCAGTGGCGCTAGCGGAGTGATGACAGATACGCAGTATTTT
TRBJ2-1 | . | TRBD2 | 13 | TRBV7-9 | CASSSGLASEQFF | TGTGCCAGCAGCAGTGGACTAGCGTCTGAGCAGTTCTTC
TRBJ2-1 | once | TRBD2 | 19 | TRBV2 | CASMGRRSGGASSYNEQFF | TGTGCCAGCATGGGGCGGCGGAGCGGGGGGGCGAGCTCCTACAATGAGCAGTTCTTC
TRBJ1-5 | . | . | 14 | TRBV27 | CASSQRDVNQPQHF | TGTGCCAGCAGCCAAAGGGATGTTAATCAGCCCCAGCATTTT
TRBJ1-6 | . | TRBD1 | 16 | TRBV27 | CASSYLYRGRNSPLHF | TGTGCCAGCAGTTATCTTTACAGGGGACGTAATTCACCCCTCCACTTT
TRBJ1-6 | . | TRBD1 | 15 | TRBV6-8 | CASSQQGARNSPLHF | TGTGCCAGCAGTCAACAGGGGGCGAGGAATTCACCCCTCCACTTT
TRBJ2-1 | . | . | 14 | TRBV7-2 | CASRRQSSYNEQFF | TGTGCCAGTCGAAGACAGAGCTCCTACAATGAGCAGTTCTTC
TRBJ2-7 | few | TRBD1 | 14 | TRBV7-2 | CASSLDRGYYEQYF | TGTGCCAGCAGTCTGGACAGGGGATATTACGAGCAGTACTTC
TRBJ2-5 | . | . | 11 | TRBV20-1 | CSANLAGTQYF | TGCAGTGCTAATCTGGCAGGGACCCAGTACTTC
TRBJ2-7 | many | TRBD1 | 12 | TRBV7-8 | CASSSTGGEQYF | TGTGCCAGCAGCTCCACAGGGGGTGAGCAGTACTTC
TRBJ2-1 | . | TRBD2 | 16 | TRBV4-1 | CASSQRDSGGYNEQFF | TGCGCCAGCAGCCAAAGAGATTCGGGGGGATACAATGAGCAGTTCTTC
TRBJ2-3 | . | . | 14 | TRBV12-3/TRBV12-4 | CASTVTLSTDTQYF | TGTGCCAGCACCGTCACTCTCAGCACAGATACGCAGTATTTT
TRBJ2-4 | . | . | 15 | TRBV20-1 | CSASRGGWAKNIQYF | TGCAGTGCGTCCCGAGGGGGTTGGGCCAAAAACATTCAGTACTTC
TRBJ2-3 | . | . | 15 | TRBV15 | CATTPQRGARDTQYF | TGTGCCACCACCCCCCAGAGGGGGGCGAGGGATACGCAGTATTTT
TRBJ2-7 | . | . | 15 | TRBV7-6 | CASSPWRRGAHEQYF | TGTGCCAGCAGCCCCTGGCGCAGGGGGGCTCACGAGCAGTACTTC
TRBJ1-5 | . | . | 16 | TRBV6-8 | CASRPRDPWGSQPQHF | TGTGCCAGCAGACCTCGGGACCCGTGGGGCAGTCAGCCCCAGCATTTT
TRBJ2-5 | few | TRBD1 | 16 | TRBV7-6 | CASSPRDRGYQETQYF | TGTGCCAGCAGCCCCCGGGACAGGGGATATCAAGAGACCCAGTACTTC
TRBJ1-1 | . | . | 14 | TRBV4-1 | CASSHALGGAEAFF | TGCGCCAGCAGCCACGCCCTCGGGGGGGCTGAAGCTTTCTTT
TRBJ2-7 | . | TRBD1 | 15 | TRBV11-2 | CASSLARDRSYEQYF | TGTGCCAGCAGCTTAGCCCGGGACAGAAGTTACGAGCAGTACTTC
TRBJ1-1 | few | TRBD1 | 14 | TRBV6-5 | CASSYDRENTEAFF | TGTGCCAGCAGTTACGACAGGGAGAACACTGAAGCTTTCTTT
TRBJ2-5 | few | . | 16 | TRBV7-2 | CASSLVTPMMQETQYF | TGTGCCAGCAGCTTAGTGACTCCGATGATGCAAGAGACCCAGTACTTC
TRBJ2-7 | . | TRBD1 | 15 | TRBV20-1 | CSAFSHRGPGYEQYF | TGCAGTGCTTTCTCTCACAGGGGGCCCGGCTACGAGCAGTACTTC
TRBJ1-6 | many | . | 16 | TRBV7-2 | CASSPLGRTGNSPLHF | TGTGCCAGCAGCCCCCTGGGGAGGACCGGTAATTCACCCCTCCACTTT
TRBJ1-4 | many | . | 11 | TRBV12-3/TRBV12-4 | CASRGGEKLFF | TGTGCCAGCAGGGGAGGCGAAAAACTGTTTTTT
TRBJ2-2 | . | . | 18 | TRBV7-6 | CASSLAHSSRGNTGELFF | TGTGCCAGCAGCTTAGCGCATTCGTCGCGGGGGAACACCGGGGAGCTGTTTTTT
TRBJ1-1 | . | . | 15 | TRBV7-2 | CASSLGQGLGTEAFF | TGTGCCAGCAGCTTAGGCCAGGGGCTTGGAACTGAAGCTTTCTTT
TRBJ2-7 | many | . | 14 | TRBV7-2 | CASSLSGAMHEQYF | TGTGCCAGCAGCTTATCGGGGGCTATGCACGAGCAGTACTTC
TRBJ2-3 | many | . | 15 | TRBV7-8 | CASSLAGRRTDTQYF | TGTGCCAGCAGCTTAGCGGGACGTCGCACAGATACGCAGTATTTT
TRBJ1-3 | . | . | 15 | TRBV19 | CASSPGRLLGDTIYF | TGTGCCAGTAGTCCCGGACGGCTACTCGGGGACACCATATATTTT
TRBJ2-3 | many | . | 15 | TRBV7-2 | CASSSGSSWGDTQYF | TGTGCCAGCAGCTCTGGTTCCTCCTGGGGAGATACGCAGTATTTT